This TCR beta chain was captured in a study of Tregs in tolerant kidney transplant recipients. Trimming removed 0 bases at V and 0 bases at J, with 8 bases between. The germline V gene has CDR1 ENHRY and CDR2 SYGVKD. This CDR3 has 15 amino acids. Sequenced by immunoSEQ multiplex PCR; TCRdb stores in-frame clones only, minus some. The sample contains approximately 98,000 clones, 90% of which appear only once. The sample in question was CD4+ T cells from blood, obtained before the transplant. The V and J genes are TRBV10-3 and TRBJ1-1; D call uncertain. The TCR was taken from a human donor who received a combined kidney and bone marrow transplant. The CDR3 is CAISESGRVNTEAFF. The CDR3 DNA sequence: TGTGCCATCAGTGAGTCGGGTCGGGTGAACACTGAAGCTTTCTTT.